Only a few counts were recorded for the clone carrying this TCR beta chain. A read error may be the cause here, since a much bigger clone is one base away. The CDR3 end shows no conserved phenylalanine or tryptophan, and so a read error is likely. Together with a sample-barcoded 5' primer, a J-beta primer mix was included in a second PCR lasting about 6 to 12 cycles. TCRdb reanalysed the 5' RACE reads using MiXCR and keeps one entry per CDR3 protein. The repertoire includes roughly 650,000 distinct CDR3 sequences, approximately 29% of them detected once, and 15% to 19% sits in the top ten. The sample comes from a study of blood T cells in healthy people across ages. Study as a whole: In model experiments, template switching was able to capture about one barcoded beta molecule for every two T cells that were present.

Sequencing was done on a sample of blood. This TCR was recovered from a woman aged 80 or over in good health.

CDR3 loop: CASRGGRANTEAFL. The CDR3 DNA sequence: TGTGCCAGCAGGGGGGGACGGGCGAACACTGAAGCTTTCTTG. The V call is TRBV27, the J call TRBJ1-1; tentative D call: TRBD1 (5 bases). Trimming shortened V by 6 bases and J by 1 base, and 12 bases separated the two germline ends. CDR1 is MNHEY and CDR2 is SMNVEV in the germline V gene (reference sequence). The CDR3 contains 14 residues.